The source of this T cell receptor (beta chain) is a study of metastatic and nonmetastatic thyroid tumors. At the level of the study: A comparison of repertoires was made across blood and tumor or nodule tissue from malignant and benign thyroid patients.

Authors' processing steps: A distant-metastasis classifier for papillary thyroid cancer was built using CDR3 differences across clinicopathological groups. Via MiXCR, TCRdb re-called the PCR reads. The V and J calls come from TCRdb's annotation, not from the publication. The table lists about 42,000 clones, over 10% of them singletons. Study-level results: TCR beta diversity was reportedly significantly higher in malignant thyroid tumors than benign nodules, in blood and tumor.

This clone was found many times. The target antigen is unknown. V shed 6 bases and J 0 bases; nucleotides not matched to a gene: 7. Germline V gene sequence: CDR1 DFQATT, CDR2 SNEGSKA (reference sequence). The CDR3 is 16 amino acids. There were no patients who had received any treatment before thyroid surgery. This sequence joins TRBV20-1 and TRBJ1-5, with 11 bases identical to TRBD1. Sequencing input: blood. This receptor was taken from a male donor with papillary thyroid cancer or a benign thyroid nodule (not recorded which). Some clones in this sample may be carry-over from other donors' samples. The CDR3 sequence is CSAPDRGRYSNQPQHF. Here the CDR3 DNA reads TGCAGTGCCCCGGACAGGGGGCGTTATAGCAATCAGCCCCAGCATTTT.